This entry concerns a single TCR beta chain. What it recognizes is unknown. This same CDR3 is encoded by further DNA sequences in the sample. These data originate in a study of beta chain features in type 1 diabetes. At the level of the study: In all, around 110,000,000 sorted cells from all samples were analyzed. Points from the study as a whole: TCRB CDR3s from Type 1 diabetes patients were moderately but significantly shorter in all four CD4+ subsets.

Reverse transcribing all isolated RNA meant expressed TCRB transcripts were sequenced. TCRdb's table, derived via immunoSEQ multiplex PCR, lists solely in-frame clones and lacks some. The data contain tens of thousands of clones, 60% to 75% of them singletons. The V segment lost 5 bases and the J segment 13 bases; nucleotides outside the gene matches: 11. The V gene's germline CDR1 is MNHEY and CDR2 SMNVEV (reference sequence). This CDR3 is 14 amino acids long. This receptor was taken from a man younger than 40 with type 1 diabetes. Some clones in this sample may be carry-over from other donors' samples. Sequencing used Tregs from blood. V is TRBV27 and J is TRBJ1-6; 7 bases map to TRBD1. DNA of the CDR3: TGTGCCAGCAGTCCCCGACAGGGTAGTTCGCCCCTCCACTTT. Translated, it gives CASSPRQGSSPLHF.